The 12 T cell receptor beta chains in this list originate from one sample, sequenced in a study of T-cell memory formation after mild COVID-19. TCRdb processed the 5' RACE reads anew with MiXCR; each CDR3 protein has one entry. Of approximately 260,000 distinct CDR3 sequences listed, under 20% are singletons. Sequencing was performed on PBMCs or a T cell subset sorted from them (not recorded which). The receptors here all came from a man aged 18 to 29 who had mild COVID-19 (a few samples of this study predate the infection). Cell type and time point are not known.

This clonotype came up many times. The J gene is TRBJ2-7, the V gene TRBV4-2, with TRBD2 identical over 10 bases. The CDR3 runs to 15 residues. Trimming removed 0 bases from V and 3 bases from J; junction bases left unmatched: 2. CDR1 and CDR2 from the germline V gene are LGHNA and YNFKEQ. CDR3 amino acids: CASSQDLAGGYEQYF. The CDR3 DNA reads TGTGCCAGCAGCCAAGATTTAGCGGGGGGCTACGAGCAGTACTTC.

This clonotype was seen more than once but under ten times. V and J are TRBV4-1 and TRBJ2-7, with 11 bases fitting TRBD1. Germline V gene lookup returns CDR1 MGHRA and CDR2 YSYEKL. The CDR3 loop spans 15 amino acids. The junction had 5 bases not matched to a gene; V was cut back by 4 bases and J by 3 bases. The CDR3 region is CASSRPGQGDYEQYF. As DNA, the CDR3 is TGCGCCAGCAGCCGACCGGGACAGGGGGACTACGAGCAGTACTTC.

J is TRBJ2-1 and V is TRBV7-8, with 8 bases that match TRBD2. V lost 2 bases to trimming and J lost 8 bases; unmatched junction nucleotides: 5. Germline V CDR1 and CDR2: SGHVS, FQNEAQ. CDR3 length equals 14 residues. CDR3: CASSLLAGPYEQFF. The CDR3 nucleotides read TGTGCCAGCAGCTTACTAGCGGGCCCGTATGAGCAGTTCTTC.

V gene TRBV20-1 combines with J gene TRBJ1-2, with D unclear. The CDR3 is 15 residues long. The V and J ends lost 0 bases and 5 bases respectively, with 16 bases between them. Looked up from germline, CDR1 is DFQATT and CDR2 is SNEGSKA (reference sequence). The CDR3 loop reads CSARDPAEINYGYTF. CDR3 bases: TGCAGTGCTAGAGATCCGGCAGAGATCAATTATGGCTACACCTTC.

The chain uses TRBV7-9 and TRBJ2-7, with 8 bases fitting TRBD2. The CDR3 has 15 residues. The J segment lost 1 base and the V segment lost 3 bases, leaving 5 bases of the junction unmatched. Germline-derived CDR1 and CDR2 are SEHNR and FQNEAQ (reference sequence). This CDR3 reads CASSFTGGVSYEQYF. As DNA, the CDR3 is TGTGCCAGCAGCTTCACCGGGGGGGTGTCCTACGAGCAGTACTTC.

This clonotype has just a few counts. The chain couples TRBV10-3 to TRBJ2-3; the match to TRBD2 covers 7 bases. The germline V gene has CDR1 ENHRY and CDR2 SYGVKD. This CDR3 spans 16 amino acids. V shed 0 bases, J shed 2 bases, and the junction held 5 bases outside the gene matches. The CDR3 reads CAISESAGEITDTQYF. CDR3 bases: TGTGCCATCAGTGAGTCGGCGGGAGAGATCACAGATACGCAGTATTTT.

The J gene is TRBJ1-2, the V gene TRBV6-1; tentative D call: TRBD1 (5 bases). The CDR3 extends over 12 amino acids. Germline assignment: CDR1 MNHNS and CDR2 SASEGT. The V end was cut by 6 bases, the J end by 4 bases, with 9 bases between. The CDR3 DNA reads as TGTGCCAGCAGCCGACAGAGCTATGGCTACACCTTC. Amino acid sequence: CASSRQSYGYTF.

The sample holds a few counts of this clonotype. The DNA of the CDR3 is TGTGCCAGCAGTTGGACCGGGACTAGCTACGAGCAGTACTTC. It specifies CASSWTGTSYEQYF. The chain carries TRBV7-8 and TRBJ2-7; 8 nucleotides agree with TRBD2. The germline V gene encodes CDR1 SGHVS and CDR2 FQNEAQ. The J segment lost 3 bases and the V segment lost 6 bases, leaving 7 bases of the junction unmatched. This CDR3 spans 14 amino acids.

The chain uses TRBV11-2 and TRBJ2-4; D gene unclear. Germline lookup yields CDR1 SGHAT and CDR2 FQNNGV. This CDR3 has 18 amino acids. With 0 bases removed from V and 6 bases from J, the gap between germline ends came to 21 bases. The DNA of the CDR3 is TGTGCCAGCAGCTTAGATCGGTCGGGTCTCGGCCTGCGAAACATTCAGTACTTC. It specifies CASSLDRSGLGLRNIQYF.

The J gene is TRBJ1-2, the V gene TRBV3-1, with 7 positions matching TRBD1. The CDR3 contains 15 residues. Germline trimming cut 3 bases from V and 4 bases from J; bases unmatched to any gene: 8. Germline CDR1 and CDR2: LGHDT and YNNKEL (reference sequence). The CDR3 region is CASSQPQGSGYGYTF. The CDR3 coding sequence is TGTGCCAGCAGCCAGCCACAGGGGAGTGGCTATGGCTACACCTTC.

This clonotype was found many times. The DNA of the CDR3 is TGTGCCAGCAGCTTAAAAGCGGTCAACTACGAGCAGTACTTC. Its protein is CASSLKAVNYEQYF. The chain combines TRBV7-6 with TRBJ2-7, with TRBD2 as a possible D gene (5 bases). The germline V gene has CDR1 SGHVS and CDR2 FNYEAQ. The V end was cut by 2 bases, the J end by 3 bases, with 11 bases between. CDR3 size: 14 residues.

This clonotype appeared a few times. The chain combines TRBV9 with TRBJ2-3, with a possible D match to TRBD2 (6 bases). Trimming stripped 3 bases from V and 2 bases from J, with 19 bases between. This CDR3 region has 17 residues. Germline lookup yields CDR1 SGDLS and CDR2 YYNGEE. CDR3 protein: CASSANPASGYTDTQYF. The CDR3 nucleotides are TGTGCCAGCAGCGCCAACCCGGCCAGCGGGTACACAGATACGCAGTATTTT.